These 18 T cell receptor beta chains share one sample of origin, sequenced in a study of T cells in tuberculosis. The table came from immunoSEQ multiplex PCR; TCRdb's copy has only in-frame clones and leaves some out. The data contain about 35,000 clones, more than 85% of them seen just once; the ten biggest clones take up around 7%. Sequencing was carried out using PBMCs. The origin of the receptors is a donor aged 10-29 years with latent tuberculosis or without tuberculosis infection.

The V gene is TRBV5-1, the J gene TRBJ2-3; the D gene is possibly TRBD2 (7 bases). Germline V gene lookup returns CDR1 SGHRS and CDR2 YFSETQ. There are 14 residues in the CDR3. Deletions cut 1 base from V and 10 bases from J, with 16 bases between. CDR3 in DNA: TGCGCCAGCAGCTTGTCGAGGGGGGGATCGGCGCAGTATTTT. Translation gives CASSLSRGGSAQYF.

The chain uses TRBV11-2 and TRBJ2-4; a possible D gene is TRBD1 (6 bases). V was shortened by 0 bases and J by 7 bases, with 13 bases between the two germline ends. This CDR3 spans 15 amino acids. The V gene's germline CDR1 is SGHAT and CDR2 FQNNGV. The CDR3 spells CASSLEPGVFNIQYF. In DNA form, the CDR3 reads TGTGCCAGCAGCTTAGAGCCAGGGGTTTTCAACATTCAGTACTTC.

The rearrangement uses TRBV11-2 and TRBJ1-1, with D tentatively TRBD1 (5 bases). CDR3 length: 15 residues. Trimming cost V 4 bases and J 5 bases, with 17 bases left between them. Germline CDR1 and CDR2: SGHAT and FQNNGV. In DNA, the CDR3 is TGTGCCAGCAGCTCGCCCGCCGGGGGAAAAACTGAAGCTTTCTTT. Protein product: CASSSPAGGKTEAFF.

The DNA for the CDR3 is TGTGCCAGTAGTATACCAGGGGTAATCTCACCCCTCCACTTT. Residues: CASSIPGVISPLHF. The rearrangement links TRBV19 to TRBJ1-6; the D gene is possibly TRBD1 (6 bases). Germline V gives CDR1 LNHDA, CDR2 SQIVND (reference sequence). This CDR3 region has 14 residues. V was pared by 2 bases and J by 10 bases, with 12 bases between.

The genes are TRBV19 and TRBJ1-5; TRBD1 agrees at 7 bases. The germline CDR1 and CDR2 sequences are LNHDA and SQIVND (reference sequence). The CDR3 sequence is 13 residues long. V dropped 9 bases and J dropped 5; count of bases not matched to a gene: 7. The CDR3 protein is CASNTGDYQPQHF. The CDR3 bases are TGTGCCAGCAATACAGGGGACTATCAGCCCCAGCATTTT.

The CDR3 sequence: CASSLGLTSGTYEQYF. CDR3 DNA sequence: TGTGCCAGCAGCTTAGGTTTAACTAGCGGGACCTACGAGCAGTACTTC. J is TRBJ2-7 and V is TRBV7-9; 10 bases map to TRBD2. With V trimmed by 1 base and J by 2 bases, 5 bases remained unmatched. Germline V lookup: CDR1 SEHNR, CDR2 FQNEAQ (reference sequence). There are 16 residues in the CDR3.

This chain links TRBV19 with TRBJ2-7; TRBD1 might be the D (5 bases). The germline V gene has CDR1 LNHDA and CDR2 SQIVND (reference sequence). The ends were cut back, 2 bases at V and 0 bases at J, with 11 bases in the middle. This CDR3 spans 15 amino acids. The CDR3 bases are TGTGCCAGTAGTATACGGCAGGGCAGCTCCTACGAGCAGTACTTC. Amino acids: CASSIRQGSSYEQYF. Full variable domain (missing parts from reference TRBV19 and TRBJ2-7): DGGITQSPKYLFRKEGQNVTLSCEQNLNHDAMYWYRQDPGQGLRLIYYSQIVNDFQKGDIAEGYSVSREKKESFPLTVTSAQKNPTAFYLCASSIRQGSSYEQYFGPGTRLTVT.

This clone was seen a single time. This chain's CDR3 is CASSQDRSLNTEAFF. The CDR3 DNA follows: TGTGCCAGCAGTCAGGACAGGTCCTTGAACACTGAAGCTTTCTTT. The chain joins TRBV6-5 to TRBJ1-1; 7 nucleotides line up with TRBD1. J was trimmed by 0 bases and V by 5 bases; bases with no gene match: 6. The germline CDR1 and CDR2 sequences are MNHEY and SVGAGI. The CDR3 runs 15 residues.

This clone has just a few counts. The rearrangement joins TRBV5-1 to TRBJ2-6; 7 bases fit TRBD1. J gave up 0 bases and V 4 bases, and 13 bases lay outside the gene matches. The CDR3 contains 19 residues. Germline V gene data show CDR1 as SGHRS and CDR2 as YFSETQ. The CDR3 region is CASSLQQGTLPSGANVLTF. The CDR3, as DNA: TGCGCCAGCAGCCTACAACAGGGGACCCTACCCTCTGGGGCCAACGTCCTGACTTTC. The full variable domain, with the rest looked up from reference TRBV5-1 and TRBJ2-6, is KAGVTQTPRYLIKTRGQQVTLSCSPISGHRSVSWYQQTPGQGLQFLFEYFSETQRNKGNFPGRFSGRQFSNSRSEMNVSTLELGDSALYLCASSLQQGTLPSGANVLTFGAGSRLTVL.

This clone has only one observation. This chain uses TRBV9 with TRBJ1-3, with 8 bases matching TRBD1. Germline V CDR1 and CDR2: SGDLS, YYNGEE. The CDR3 loop spans 14 amino acids. Trimming cost V 4 bases and J 3 bases; bases outside gene matches: 3. Here the CDR3 reads CASSQGADGNTIYF. CDR3 coding DNA: TGTGCCAGCAGCCAGGGGGCGGATGGAAACACCATATATTTT.

V gene TRBV2 combines with J gene TRBJ1-5; D is undetermined. The CDR3 runs 16 residues. CDR1 SNHLY and CDR2 FYNNEI come from the germline V gene. Trimming removed 11 bases from V and 5 bases from J, with 25 bases in between. The CDR3 coding sequence is TGTGCCGGAAGGTCAGGCATGGCAAGATTTGATCAGCCCCAGCATTTT. Encoded protein: CAGRSGMARFDQPQHF. The full variable domain, completed using reference TRBV2 and TRBJ1-5, is EPEVTQTPSHQVTQMGQEVILRCVPISNHLYFYWYRQILGQKVEFLVSFYNNEISEKSEIFDDQFSVERPDGSNFTLKIRSTKLEDSAMYFCAGRSGMARFDQPQHFGDGTRLSIL.

The chain employs TRBV27 and TRBJ2-7, with D hard to call. Germline V lookup: CDR1 MNHEY, CDR2 SMNVEV (reference sequence). This CDR3 has 15 amino acids. V lost 5 bases, J lost 2 bases, and 16 bases lay in between. In nucleotides, the CDR3 is TGTGCCAGCAGTCCCCCCGGTCTTCTCACCTACGAGCAGTACTTC. This gives the protein CASSPPGLLTYEQYF.

This chain joins TRBV2 and TRBJ1-2; D is undetermined. Germline V CDR1 and CDR2: SNHLY, FYNNEI. The CDR3 totals 14 residues. V was cut by 1 base and J by 4 bases, with 10 bases left in between. CDR3 coding DNA: TGTGCCAGCAGTGAAGGCGGAGGTACCTATGGCTACACCTTC. As protein: CASSEGGGTYGYTF.

This chain links TRBV30 with TRBJ1-1, with D possibly TRBD1 on 6 matching bases. V lost 3 bases to trimming and J lost 3 bases, with 11 bases between them. The CDR3 is 13 amino acids. Germline assignment: CDR1 GTSNPN and CDR2 SVGIG (reference sequence). The CDR3 nucleotides are TGTGCCTGGAGGTCGACAGGAGACACTGAAGCTTTCTTT. This encodes CAWRSTGDTEAFF. The complete variable domain, with remaining parts taken from reference TRBV30 and TRBJ1-1, reads SQTIHQWPATLVQPVGSPLSLECTVEGTSNPNLYWYRQAAGRGLQLLFYSVGIGQISSEVPQNLSASRPQDRQFILSSKKLLLSDSGFYLCAWRSTGDTEAFFGQGTRLTVV.

The chain couples TRBV4-3 to TRBJ2-1; 11 bases are a match to TRBD2. V lost 4 bases and J lost 5; bases outside the gene matches: 4. Germline assignment: CDR1 LGHNA and CDR2 YSLEER. The CDR3 has 15 amino acids. CDR3 loop: CASSPGLAGNNEQFF. As DNA, the CDR3 is TGCGCCAGCAGCCCCGGACTAGCGGGCAACAATGAGCAGTTCTTC.

V gene TRBV19 combines with J gene TRBJ2-2; perhaps TRBD1 as D (6 bases). The germline V gene has CDR1 LNHDA and CDR2 SQIVND (reference sequence). The CDR3 is made up of 15 amino acids. Trimming stripped 1 base from V and 1 base from J, with 7 bases between. This CDR3 is CASSIVTGNTGELFF. CDR3 sequence (DNA): TGTGCCAGTAGTATAGTGACAGGGAACACCGGGGAGCTGTTTTTT.

The V call is TRBV7-2, the J call TRBJ1-6; D is ambiguous. The CDR3 length is 18 residues. Germline V gives CDR1 SGHTA, CDR2 FQGNSA. V lost 2 bases, J lost 10 bases, and 24 bases lay in between. The CDR3 DNA reads as TGTGCCAGCAGCTTAACAGTCCCAGCTGACGTCGCTGGATCACCCCTCCACTTT. Translation: CASSLTVPADVAGSPLHF.

This chain connects TRBV27 to TRBJ2-7; D may be TRBD1 (5 bases). The CDR3 contains 16 residues. Germline assignment: CDR1 MNHEY and CDR2 SMNVEV (reference sequence). V was cut by 4 bases and J by 5 bases, with 21 bases left in between. The CDR3 DNA reads TGTGCCAGCAGTTCCCCCCACCGGTCAGGGCGCCACGAGCAGTACTTC. Its translation is CASSSPHRSGRHEQYF.